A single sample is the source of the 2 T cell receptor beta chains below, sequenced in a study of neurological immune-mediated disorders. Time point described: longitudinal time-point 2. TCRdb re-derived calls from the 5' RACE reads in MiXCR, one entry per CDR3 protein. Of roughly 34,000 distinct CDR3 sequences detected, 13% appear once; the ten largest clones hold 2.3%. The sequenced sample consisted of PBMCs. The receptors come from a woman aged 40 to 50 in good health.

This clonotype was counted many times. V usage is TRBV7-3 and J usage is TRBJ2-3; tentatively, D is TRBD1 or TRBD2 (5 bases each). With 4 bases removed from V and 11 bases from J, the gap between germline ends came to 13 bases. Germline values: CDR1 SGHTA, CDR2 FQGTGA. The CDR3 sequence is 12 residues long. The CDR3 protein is CASSYPGTVQYF. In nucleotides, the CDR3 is TGTGCCAGCAGCTACCCCGGGACCGTGCAGTATTTT.

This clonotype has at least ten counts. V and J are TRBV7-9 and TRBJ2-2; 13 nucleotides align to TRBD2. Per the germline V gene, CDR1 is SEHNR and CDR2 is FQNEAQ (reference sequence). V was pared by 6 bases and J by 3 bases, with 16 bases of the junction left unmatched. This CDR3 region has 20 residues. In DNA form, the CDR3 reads TGTGCCAGCAGACGAAGCGGACTAGCGGGGGTCCACCGTGACACCGGGGAGCTGTTTTTT. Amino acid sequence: CASRRSGLAGVHRDTGELFF.